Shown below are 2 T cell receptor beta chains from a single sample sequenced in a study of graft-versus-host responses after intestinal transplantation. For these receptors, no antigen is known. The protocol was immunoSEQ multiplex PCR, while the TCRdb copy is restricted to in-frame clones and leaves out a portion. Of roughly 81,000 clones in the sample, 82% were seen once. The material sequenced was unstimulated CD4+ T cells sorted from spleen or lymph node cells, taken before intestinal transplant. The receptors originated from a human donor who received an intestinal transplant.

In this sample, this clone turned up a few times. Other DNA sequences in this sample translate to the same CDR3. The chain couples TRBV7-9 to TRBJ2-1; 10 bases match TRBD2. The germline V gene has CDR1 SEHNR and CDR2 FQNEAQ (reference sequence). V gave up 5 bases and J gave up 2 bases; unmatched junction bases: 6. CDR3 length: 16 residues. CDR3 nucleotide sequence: TGTGCCAGCAGCCTTTCTCTAGCGGGGGCCTACAATGAGCAGTTCTTC. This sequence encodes CASSLSLAGAYNEQFF. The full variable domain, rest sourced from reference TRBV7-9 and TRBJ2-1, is DTGVSQNPRHKITKRGQNVTFRCDPISEHNRLYWYRQTLGQGPEFLTYFQNEAQLEKSRLLSDRFSAERPKGSFSTLEIQRTEQGDSAMYLCASSLSLAGAYNEQFFGPGTRLTVL.

The CDR3 loop is CASSLGGYSYEQYF. The CDR3 bases are TGTGCCAGCAGCTTAGGGGGCTACTCCTACGAGCAGTACTTC. The genes are TRBV7-2 and TRBJ2-7, with D maybe TRBD1 (5 bases). The V gene lost 1 base and the J gene lost 0 bases, with 7 bases spanning the gap. This CDR3 has 14 residues. Germline loops: CDR1 SGHTA, CDR2 FQGNSA. The full variable domain, completed using reference TRBV7-2 and TRBJ2-7, is GAGVSQSPSNKVTEKGKDVELRCDPISGHTALYWYRQSLGQGLEFLIYFQGNSAPDKSGLPSDRFSAERTGGSVSTLTIQRTQQEDSAVYLCASSLGGYSYEQYFGPGTRLTVT.